This entry lists 3 T cell receptor beta chains sequenced from one sample in a study of beta chain features in type 1 diabetes. Expressed TCRB transcripts got sequenced, as all isolated RNA was reverse transcribed. Repertoires were generated with immunoSEQ multiplex PCR, while TCRdb's copy carries only in-frame clones and drops some. The profile covers hundreds of thousands of clones, with about 14% appearing a single time and 0.093% taken by the ten largest. The sample was naive CD4+ T cells from blood. The receptors stem from a man in his late teens or twenties in good health.

This clone was counted a few times. The V and J genes are TRBV5-1 and TRBJ2-7, with TRBD2 matching over 7 bases. The germline V gene encodes CDR1 SGHRS and CDR2 YFSETQ. After removal of 2 bases from V and 0 bases from J, the junction contained 2 bases not matched to a gene. The CDR3 loop spans 14 amino acids. In nucleotides, the CDR3 is TGCGCCAGCAGCTTCGAGCGGGGCTCCTACGAGCAGTACTTC. It is translated as CASSFERGSYEQYF.

In its sample, this clone was seen a few times. The chain carries TRBV15 and TRBJ2-5; tentative D call: TRBD2 (7 bases). The germline V and J ends were trimmed by 1 base and 0 bases, with 12 bases remaining between them. The germline CDR1 and CDR2 sequences are LNHNV and YYDKDF (reference sequence). This CDR3 spans 16 amino acids. In DNA, the CDR3 is TGTGCCACCAGCAGAGCGGGGGGCGGGTACCAAGAGACCCAGTACTTC. Residues: CATSRAGGGYQETQYF.

This clone was seen more than once but under ten times. The chain employs TRBV7-2 and TRBJ2-1; 8 nucleotides align to TRBD2. Germline trimming cut 3 bases from V and 0 bases from J; bases unmatched to any gene: 4. The CDR3 extends over 16 amino acids. Germline assignment: CDR1 SGHTA and CDR2 FQGNSA. The CDR3 spells CASSFGGTSSYNEQFF. CDR3 nucleotides: TGTGCCAGCAGCTTTGGAGGGACTAGCTCCTACAATGAGCAGTTCTTC.